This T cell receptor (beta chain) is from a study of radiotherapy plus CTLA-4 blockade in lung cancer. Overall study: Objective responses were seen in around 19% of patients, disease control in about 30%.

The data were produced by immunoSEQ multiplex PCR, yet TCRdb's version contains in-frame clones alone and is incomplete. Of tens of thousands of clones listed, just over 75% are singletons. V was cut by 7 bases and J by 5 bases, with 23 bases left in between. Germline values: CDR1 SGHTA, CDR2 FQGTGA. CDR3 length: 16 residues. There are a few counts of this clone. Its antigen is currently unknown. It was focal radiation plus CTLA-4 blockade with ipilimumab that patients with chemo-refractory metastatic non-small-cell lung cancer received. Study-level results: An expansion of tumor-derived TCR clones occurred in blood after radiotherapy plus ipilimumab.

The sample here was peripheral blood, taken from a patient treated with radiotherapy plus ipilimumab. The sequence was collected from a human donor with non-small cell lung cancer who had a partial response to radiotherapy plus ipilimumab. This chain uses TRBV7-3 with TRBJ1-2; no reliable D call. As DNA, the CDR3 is TGTGCCAGCACCCTCTCCGGCCGTCACTTACTATATGGCTACACCTTC. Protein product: CASTLSGRHLLYGYTF.